Below, 12 T cell receptor beta chains from the same sample are listed, as sequenced in a study of neurological immune-mediated disorders. TCRdb called the 5' RACE reads again in MiXCR, with one record for every CDR3 protein. The sample lists some 60,000 distinct CDR3 sequences; around 5% were seen once. The sample taken for sequencing was PBMCs. The receptor source for this set is a woman in her fifties or sixties with multiple sclerosis.

This clonotype was counted many times. J is TRBJ2-7 and V is TRBV25-1, with 9 bases matching TRBD1. The junction had 6 bases not matched to a gene; V was cut back by 4 bases and J by 2 bases. CDR1 and CDR2 (germline): MGHDK, SYGVNS. The CDR3 sequence is 15 residues long. The CDR3 sequence: CASSAAGQGTYEQYF. DNA of the CDR3: TGTGCCAGCAGTGCAGCGGGACAGGGTACCTACGAGCAGTACTTC.

This clonotype was observed at least ten times. V is TRBV5-1 and J is TRBJ2-3; 9 bases are a match to TRBD2. V trimming: 0 bases; J trimming: 5 bases; junction bases outside the gene matches: 7. The germline CDR1 and CDR2 sequences are SGHRS and YFSETQ. The CDR3 is 16 amino acids. The CDR3 nucleotides read TGCGCCAGCAGCTTGGCTCTAGCGGGGTTCAGAGATACGCAGTATTTT. Its translation is CASSLALAGFRDTQYF.

This clonotype showed up just a few times. One junction end does not reproduce the germline sequence, and a read error may be involved. The chain employs TRBV7-8 and TRBJ1-5, with 9 bases aligning to TRBD1. The CDR3 has 16 residues. The germline V gene has CDR1 SGHVS and CDR2 FQNEAQ. The CDR3 sequence is CASSLAGAGVGTGLNF. DNA for the CDR3: TGTGCCAGCAGCTTAGCGGGGGCTGGAGTGGGGACAGGGTTGAATTTT. Combining the CDR3 with reference TRBV7-8 and TRBJ1-5 gives the whole variable domain GAGVSQSPRYKVAKRGQDVALRCDPISGHVSLFWYQQALGQGPEFLTYFQNEAQLDKSGLPSDRFFAERPEGSVSTLKIQRTQQEDSAVYLCASSLAGAGVGTGLNFGDGTRLSIL.

In this sample, this clonotype turned up many times. Here the CDR3 DNA reads TGCGCCAGCAGCTGGGACAGTTATGGCTACACCTTC. This sequence encodes CASSWDSYGYTF. The chain joins TRBV5-1 to TRBJ1-2; TRBD1 matches at 7 bases. V lost 3 bases and J lost 5; bases outside the gene matches: 1. CDR3 length equals 12 residues. Germline V lookup: CDR1 SGHRS, CDR2 YFSETQ.

This clonotype was seen more than once but under ten times. One end of the junction fails to match germline, which may point to a read error. This chain connects TRBV7-7 to TRBJ2-2, with 8 bases aligning to TRBD1. Germline loops: CDR1 SSHAT, CDR2 FNYEAQ (reference sequence). CDR3 length equals 16 residues. CDR3 nucleotide sequence: TGTGCTAGCAGCCGGGCGGAGACAGGGGAAACCGGGGAGCTGTTTTTT. Translation: CASSRAETGETGELFF.

Many counts were recorded for this clonotype. This chain connects TRBV7-3 to TRBJ2-1, with D perhaps matching TRBD2 (5 bases). Trimming took 1 base from V and 7 from J, leaving 14 bases between them. Germline V lookup: CDR1 SGHTA, CDR2 FQGTGA. This CDR3 region has 15 residues. In DNA, the CDR3 is TGTGCCAGCAGCTTAAAGTCCGCACGGGGAAATGAGCAGTTCTTC. Translation gives CASSLKSARGNEQFF.

This clonotype was detected many times. The chain links TRBV12-5 to TRBJ2-3, with a possible D match to TRBD1 (5 bases). V lost 6 bases and J 15 bases, leaving 16 bases between the germline ends. CDR3 length equals 11 residues. Per germline, CDR1 LGHNT and CDR2 FRNRAP. CDR3 DNA sequence: TGTGCTAGTGGACCTCAGGGAACCCCTTATTTT. It is translated as CASGPQGTPYF.

As concerns this clonotype: One end of the junction does not line up with germline, which may come from a read error. The chain uses TRBV4-3 and TRBJ1-6, with a tentative D call TRBD1 (5 bases). Germline V gene lookup returns CDR1 LGHNA and CDR2 YSLEER. The CDR3 length is 15 residues. Written as DNA, the CDR3 is TGCGCCAGCAGCCCAAGATTTGGGACGAATTCACCCCTCAACTTT. It codes for CASSPRFGTNSPLNF.

At least ten counts were recorded for this clonotype. The V gene is TRBV20-1, the J gene TRBJ2-7; 7 bases line up with TRBD1. This CDR3 comprises 12 residues. From germline, CDR1 is DFQATT and CDR2 SNEGSKA (reference sequence). V was pared by 6 bases and J by 6 bases, with 8 bases of the junction left unmatched. The CDR3 protein is CSALKGAREQYF. CDR3 bases: TGCAGTGCGTTGAAGGGGGCTCGCGAGCAGTACTTC.

This clonotype was counted many times. The chain recombines TRBV3-1 with TRBJ2-5; TRBD2 agrees at 11 bases. Germline CDR1 and CDR2: LGHDT and YNNKEL (reference sequence). The ends lost 0 bases at V and 1 base at J; junction bases unmatched: 4. The CDR3 spans 17 residues. As DNA, the CDR3 is TGTGCCAGCAGCCAAGAGGTTACTAGCGGGGGCCAAGAGACCCAGTACTTC. As protein: CASSQEVTSGGQETQYF.

The table lists this clonotype with many counts. The chain has TRBV7-2 and TRBJ2-3, with D hard to call. Germline values: CDR1 SGHTA, CDR2 FQGNSA. With 3 bases removed from V and 1 base from J, the gap between germline ends came to 5 bases. The CDR3 length is 13 residues. CDR3 nucleotide sequence: TGTGCCAGCAGCTTTGGGGGCACAGATACGCAGTATTTT. The encoded protein is CASSFGGTDTQYF.

This clonotype was found many times. The V call is TRBV20-1, the J call TRBJ1-1; a possible D gene is TRBD1 (5 bases). Germline CDR1 is DFQATT and CDR2 is SNEGSKA (reference sequence). The V end lost 5 bases, the J end lost 6 bases, and 10 bases lay between the germline ends. The CDR3 consists of 11 residues. The CDR3 spells CSASQGPEAFF. In DNA form, the CDR3 reads TGCAGTGCTTCGCAGGGACCTGAAGCTTTCTTT.